This record concerns one T cell receptor (beta chain) sequence. Germline assignment: CDR1 ENHRY and CDR2 SYGVKD. There are 12 residues in the CDR3. J was trimmed by 5 bases and V by 5 bases; bases with no gene match: 1. TCRdb reprocessed the RT-PCR reads with MiXCR, giving one entry per CDR3 protein. The sample shows hundreds of thousands of distinct CDR3 sequences, about 14% of them seen only once. The chain links TRBV10-3 to TRBJ1-1; 8 positions agree with TRBD1. Specimen: memory CD4+ T cells from blood. The sequence was obtained from a female donor in good health, serving as a healthy control. The CDR3 nucleotides are TGTGCCATCAGTCAGGGGGCGACTGAAGCTTTCTTT. Amino acids: CAISQGATEAFF.